This is a list of T cell receptor beta chains from one sample in a study of shared clonotypes between healthy human individuals. Clones were read by immunoSEQ multiplex PCR, and TCRdb kept only the in-frame ones, dropping some. The sample lists about 1,900,000 clones, about 95% occurring once. The specimen sequenced was naive CD8+ T cells sorted from blood. The receptors stem from a man between 18 and 29 years old in good health. Each CDR3 is given with its conserved first and last residue. A D gene is named only where the DNA matches it firmly. The size of a clone is reported for some rows only, either as once, few or many, or as a class for expanded clones.

clone size	V gene	D gene	J gene	CDR3 DNA	CDR3 protein
NA	TRBV19	NA	TRBJ2-2	TGTGCCAGTAGTGCTTACAGGGTAGGCACCGGGGAGCTGTTTTTT	CASSAYRVGTGELFF
once	TRBV7-9	TRBD2	TRBJ2-5	TGTGCCAGCAGCTCGGGGGGACTAGCGGGACAAGAGACCCAGTACTTC	CASSSGGLAGQETQYF
once	TRBV7-9	TRBD2	TRBJ2-1	TGTGCCAGCAGCGCGTTACTAGCGGGATCCTACAATGAGCAGTTCTTC	CASSALLAGSYNEQFF
NA	TRBV13	TRBD2	TRBJ2-1	TGTGCCAGCAGCTTTGGGACTAGCGGTTTTTACAATGAGCAGTTCTTC	CASSFGTSGFYNEQFF
NA	TRBV2	NA	TRBJ2-7	TGTGCCAGCGGGGGGCCCTCCTACGAGCAGTACTTC	CASGGPSYEQYF
NA	TRBV27	TRBD2	TRBJ2-7	TGTGCCAGCAGTTTAGACGGACTAGCGGAGGACGAGCAGTACTTC	CASSLDGLAEDEQYF
NA	TRBV9	NA	TRBJ1-1	TGTGCCAGCAGCGTAGTAACGACGTTTGAAGCTTTCTTT	CASSVVTTFEAFF
NA	TRBV7-2	NA	TRBJ1-5	TGTGCCAGCAGCTTAGGGGGAGGGAGGGATCAGCCCCAGCATTTT	CASSLGGGRDQPQHF
NA	TRBV5-6	TRBD1	TRBJ2-7	TGTGCCAGCAGCTTGGCCCAGGGGGCCTACGAGCAGTACTTC	CASSLAQGAYEQYF
NA	TRBV19	NA	TRBJ2-2	TGTGGCGTCGGACGGTCCGGGGAGCTGTTTTTT	CGVGRSGELFF
NA	TRBV4-3	NA	TRBJ2-1	TGCGCCAGCAGCCAAGATGAGGGGCTGACTTACAATGAGCAGTTCTTC	CASSQDEGLTYNEQFF
NA	TRBV9	NA	TRBJ2-7	TGTGCCAGCAGCGTAGCTGGGGGTCCCGGGATCTACGAGCAGTACTTC	CASSVAGGPGIYEQYF
NA	TRBV6-1	NA	TRBJ1-4	TGTGCCAGCAGTGAAGTGGGGGGGTCGAGAGAACTGTTTTTT	CASSEVGGSRELFF
NA	TRBV5-4	TRBD2	TRBJ2-3	TGTGCCAGCAGCTTCAGCGGGGGGTACGATACGCAGTATTTT	CASSFSGGYDTQYF
once	TRBV4-3	TRBD1	TRBJ2-7	TGCGCCAGCAGCCAAGATCAGGGGGCCGCCTACGAGCAGTACTTC	CASSQDQGAAYEQYF
NA	TRBV14	NA	TRBJ1-2	TGTGCCAGCAGCCAATTCACCCAACTCGGGGGCTACACCTTC	CASSQFTQLGGYTF
NA	TRBV10-1	NA	TRBJ2-7	TGCGCCAGCAGTGAGGATGACTACGAGCAGTACTTC	CASSEDDYEQYF
NA	TRBV5-6	NA	TRBJ2-7	TGTGCCAGCAGCTGGGGTCCCGGTACCTACGAGCAGTACTTC	CASSWGPGTYEQYF
NA	TRBV10-2	NA	TRBJ1-5	TGCGCCAGCACTGTAAAGCAGCCCCAGCATTTT	CASTVKQPQHF
once	TRBV28	NA	TRBJ2-7	TGTGCCAGCAGTTTTATTGGCAACTCCTACGAGCAGTACTTC	CASSFIGNSYEQYF
NA	TRBV10-1	NA	TRBJ2-1	TGCGCCAGCAGTGAGTGGACCATGATCAAGGAGAAGCAGTTCTTC	CASSEWTMIKEKQFF
NA	TRBV19	TRBD1	TRBJ1-5	TGTGCCAGTACCCCGACAGGGGGCGGGTGGGCTAGCAATCAGCCCCAGCATTTT	CASTPTGGGWASNQPQHF
NA	TRBV19	NA	TRBJ1-2	TGTGCCAGTAGTAGAGTAAGAGGACAGAGCCTTTTAGGCGGCTACACCTTC	CASSRVRGQSLLGGYTF
once	TRBV30	NA	TRBJ2-7	TGTGCCTGGAGTACCGGATACTCCTACGAGCAGTACTTC	CAWSTGYSYEQYF
NA	TRBV11-2	NA	TRBJ1-1	TGTGCCAGCAGCGAAAGAGACATGGGGGGGACTGAAGCTTTCTTT	CASSERDMGGTEAFF
NA	TRBV5-6	NA	TRBJ1-2	TGTGCCAGCAGCTCCGGGACGGCCGGCGGCTACACCTTC	CASSSGTAGGYTF
NA	TRBV15	TRBD1	TRBJ2-1	TGTGCCACCAGCAGAAAAGGACAGGGACCTTACAATGAGCAGTTCTTC	CATSRKGQGPYNEQFF
NA	TRBV2	NA	TRBJ1-6	TGTGCCAGCAGTGATGGCAGCTCCTATAATTCACCCCTCCACTTT	CASSDGSSYNSPLHF
NA	TRBV2	NA	TRBJ2-5	TGTGCCAGCAGTGGGGAGGGAGAACAGGGTGCAGAGACCCAGTACTTC	CASSGEGEQGAETQYF
NA	TRBV20-1	NA	TRBJ2-1	TGCAGTGCTAGCGACGGCTTGTTCTTC	CSASDGLFF
once	TRBV6-6	NA	TRBJ1-2	TGTGCCAGCAGTTACTCGGATGAAAACTATGGCTACACCTTC	CASSYSDENYGYTF
NA	TRBV4-1	TRBD1	TRBJ2-7	TGCGCCAGCAGCCCCAAGGTCACATTCGGGACAGGGCACTACGAGCAGTACTTC	CASSPKVTFGTGHYEQYF
NA	TRBV19	NA	TRBJ2-7	TGTGCCAGTAGTATAGGCGGTGACGAGCAGTACTTC	CASSIGGDEQYF
once	TRBV2	TRBD1	TRBJ2-7	TGTGCCAGCAACCAACCCGGGACAGGGATTAACGAGCAGTACTTC	CASNQPGTGINEQYF
once	TRBV7-9	NA	TRBJ2-5	TGTGCCAGCAGCTTCGCCCTAGACGCAGAGACCCAGTACTTC	CASSFALDAETQYF
NA	TRBV4-3	NA	TRBJ1-4	TGCGCCAGCAGCGCTGATGGGACGGGGAATGAAAAACTGTTTTTT	CASSADGTGNEKLFF
NA	TRBV7-2	NA	TRBJ1-5	TGTGCCAGCAGCTTAGCGGCAGATAGCAATCAGCCCCAGCATTTT	CASSLAADSNQPQHF
NA	TRBV27	TRBD2	TRBJ2-1	TGTGCCAGCAGCACACTAGCGGGAGGGCCCAATGAGCAGTTCTTC	CASSTLAGGPNEQFF
NA	TRBV27	TRBD1	TRBJ2-7	TGTGCCAGCAGTTTAACGTCAGGGGGCTACGAGCAGTACTTC	CASSLTSGGYEQYF
NA	TRBV27	NA	TRBJ2-7	TGTGCCAGCAGTTTATCCCCAGGATCCCCCTACGAGCAGTACTTC	CASSLSPGSPYEQYF
NA	TRBV20-1	NA	TRBJ2-1	TGCAGTGCTAGCGAAGGGAATGAGCAGTTCTTC	CSASEGNEQFF
NA	TRBV30	NA	TRBJ2-7	TGTGCCTGGGAGGGTTCAGGCCGACCTCACTACGAGCAGTACTTC	CAWEGSGRPHYEQYF
few	TRBV4-1	NA	TRBJ2-7	TGCGCCAGCAGCCAACGGACAGATAACTCCTACGAGCAGTACTTC	CASSQRTDNSYEQYF
NA	TRBV2	TRBD1	TRBJ1-2	TGTGCCAGCAGCTCATCACCGGGACAGAGGCTTACCTATGGCTACACCTTC	CASSSSPGQRLTYGYTF
NA	TRBV30	TRBD2	TRBJ2-3	TGTGCCTGGAGTACTAGCGGCACAGATACGCAGTATTTT	CAWSTSGTDTQYF
NA	TRBV2	TRBD2	TRBJ2-1	TGTGCCAGCAGTTACTCGGGGGGGTCGACCTACAATGAGCAGTTCTTC	CASSYSGGSTYNEQFF
NA	TRBV4-1	NA	TRBJ2-1	TGCGCCAGCAGCCAATTCGCCAGACTGGGCTACAATGAGCAGTTCTTC	CASSQFARLGYNEQFF
NA	TRBV29-1	NA	TRBJ2-1	TGCAGCGTCGAAGGGGTAGGCCGGGGGCAGTTCTTC	CSVEGVGRGQFF
NA	TRBV7-9	NA	TRBJ2-1	TGTGCCAGCAGCCCTCCGGCCTCTATCGGCTCCTACAATGAGCAGTTCTTC	CASSPPASIGSYNEQFF
NA	TRBV13	TRBD2	TRBJ2-7	TGTGCCAGCAGCCCGTCGGGGAGCGGGGGATACTACGAGCAGTACTTC	CASSPSGSGGYYEQYF
NA	TRBV4-1	NA	TRBJ2-7	TGCGCCAGCAGCCCCTCCGTGGCCTACGAGCAGTACTTC	CASSPSVAYEQYF
NA	TRBV5-4	NA	TRBJ1-4	TGTGCCAGCAGCCCCAGGGGAAGTGGTGAAAAACTGTTTTTT	CASSPRGSGEKLFF
NA	TRBV10-3	TRBD1	TRBJ2-1	TGTGCCATCAGTGAGAACAGGGGCTACAATGAGCAGTTCTTC	CAISENRGYNEQFF
NA	TRBV7-6	NA	TRBJ2-7	TGTGCCAGCAGCCCTCTGGCCTCCCTCGCTCACGAGCAGTACTTC	CASSPLASLAHEQYF
NA	TRBV4-1	NA	TRBJ1-5	TGCGCCAGCAGCCGCGCAGCAGCTAGCAATCAGCCCCAGCATTTT	CASSRAAASNQPQHF
NA	TRBV9	NA	TRBJ2-3	TGTGCCAGCAGCGTCGAGGGGGGCTCAGATACGCAGTATTTT	CASSVEGGSDTQYF